These 10 T cell receptor beta chains share one sample of origin, sequenced in a study of shared clonotypes between healthy human individuals. Only in-frame clones appear in the TCRdb table, and some are missing; sequencing was by immunoSEQ multiplex PCR. The table includes 1.5 million to 2.5 million clones, approximately 94% detected once. As defined, naive CD8 cells were CD45RO-negative and positively selected for CCR7, with terminally differentiated effector memory CD45RA+ cells excluded. The source material was naive CD8+ T cells sorted from blood. These receptors all stem from a man in his late teens or twenties in good health.

The chain links TRBV7-2 to TRBJ2-2; 10 bases are shared with TRBD2. The germline V gene has CDR1 SGHTA and CDR2 FQGNSA. The V gene end was trimmed by 1 base and the J gene end by 3 bases; junction bases not matched to a gene: 2. The CDR3 totals 16 residues. The CDR3 is CASSLVLAGDTGELFF. The CDR3 DNA sequence: TGTGCCAGCAGCTTAGTCCTAGCGGGAGACACCGGGGAGCTGTTTTTT. Full variable domain (remainder filled in from reference TRBV7-2 and TRBJ2-2): GAGVSQSPSNKVTEKGKDVELRCDPISGHTALYWYRQSLGQGLEFLIYFQGNSAPDKSGLPSDRFSAERTGGSVSTLTIQRTQQEDSAVYLCASSLVLAGDTGELFFGEGSRLTVL.

The V and J genes are TRBV13 and TRBJ2-4; possible D gene TRBD1, 6 bases. The V gene lost 4 bases and the J gene lost 1 base, with 14 bases spanning the gap. CDR1 and CDR2 (germline): PRHDT, FYEKMQ (reference sequence). The length of the CDR3 is 16 residues. CDR3 amino acids: CASSWTVLGAKNIQYF. The CDR3 DNA reads as TGTGCCAGCAGCTGGACAGTCCTGGGGGCCAAAAACATTCAGTACTTC.

This rearrangement joins TRBV19 to TRBJ2-7; possibly TRBD1 for D (6 bases). Germline lookup yields CDR1 LNHDA and CDR2 SQIVND (reference sequence). The CDR3 consists of 14 residues. The germline V and J ends were trimmed by 1 base and 3 bases, with 10 bases remaining between them. CDR3 residues: CASSIAGDGYEQYF. CDR3 in DNA: TGTGCCAGTAGTATAGCAGGGGACGGCTACGAGCAGTACTTC.

V and J are TRBV19 and TRBJ2-5; perhaps TRBD2 as D (6 bases). V was pared by 6 bases and J by 5 bases, with 13 bases between. CDR3 length: 13 residues. The germline gives CDR1 LNHDA, CDR2 SQIVND (reference sequence). Here the CDR3 reads CASSQAGGETQYF. CDR3 bases: TGTGCCAGTAGCCAGGCTGGGGGGGAGACCCAGTACTTC.

This clone appeared a single time. This rearrangement joins TRBV11-2 to TRBJ1-5; possibly TRBD1 for D (5 bases). V lost 5 bases and J lost 0, with 14 bases in between. The CDR3 is 16 amino acids. Germline CDR1 and CDR2: SGHAT and FQNNGV. In DNA, the CDR3 is TGTGCCAGCAGCATGGGGGGATGGGGTAGCAATCAGCCCCAGCATTTT. Amino acid sequence: CASSMGGWGSNQPQHF.

Regarding this clone: This sample also contains other DNA sequences that code for the same CDR3. The V and J genes are TRBV6-5 and TRBJ1-1; no definite D call. CDR1 and CDR2 from the germline V gene are MNHEY and SVGAGI. This CDR3 contains 14 residues. V lost 0 bases and J lost 2, with 7 bases in between. CDR3 sequence reads: CASSYSNGNTEAFF. Written as DNA, the CDR3 is TGTGCCAGCAGTTACTCTAACGGAAACACTGAAGCTTTCTTT.

V and J are TRBV6-1 and TRBJ2-7; D gene unclear. Trimming removed 10 bases from V and 2 bases from J, with 15 bases in between. The CDR3 spans 13 residues. Germline loops: CDR1 MNHNS, CDR2 SASEGT. The CDR3 spells CANRPLGTYEQYF. DNA of the CDR3: TGTGCCAACAGACCGCTGGGAACCTACGAGCAGTACTTC.

Regarding this clone: This sample also contains other DNA sequences that code for the same CDR3. The V gene is TRBV5-4, the J gene TRBJ2-2; 9 bases are a match to TRBD1. CDR3 length equals 14 residues. From germline, CDR1 is SGHNT and CDR2 YYREEE (reference sequence). Trimming at V came to 5 bases and at J to 6 bases, leaving 5 bases not matched to a gene. The CDR3 here is CASSFTGGPGELFF. DNA of the CDR3: TGTGCCAGCAGTTTTACAGGGGGCCCCGGGGAGCTGTTTTTT.

The genes are TRBV5-1 and TRBJ1-4, with D maybe TRBD1 (5 bases). This CDR3 region has 18 residues. Germline V gives CDR1 SGHRS, CDR2 YFSETQ. The V end was cut by 4 bases, the J end by 6 bases, with 25 bases between. The CDR3, as DNA: TGCGCCAGCAGCCCTGCCGGGACCGCCGGGGACTTAGATGAAAAACTGTTTTTT. Its translation: CASSPAGTAGDLDEKLFF. The full variable domain, rest sourced from reference TRBV5-1 and TRBJ1-4, is KAGVTQTPRYLIKTRGQQVTLSCSPISGHRSVSWYQQTPGQGLQFLFEYFSETQRNKGNFPGRFSGRQFSNSRSEMNVSTLELGDSALYLCASSPAGTAGDLDEKLFFGSGTQLSVL.

This chain uses TRBV4-1 with TRBJ1-5; D is unresolved. Trimming removed 4 bases at V and 5 bases at J, with 15 bases between. Germline values: CDR1 MGHRA, CDR2 YSYEKL. The CDR3 runs 15 residues. This CDR3 is CASSPSGGSYQPQHF. In DNA form, the CDR3 reads TGCGCCAGCAGCCCCTCCGGTGGGTCCTATCAGCCCCAGCATTTT.